This entry concerns a single T cell receptor beta chain. The CDR3 is 14 amino acids. CDR1 SGHRS and CDR2 YFSETQ come from the germline V gene. The V gene end was trimmed by 7 bases and the J gene end by 2 bases; junction bases not matched to a gene: 6. This sample is part of a study of cytomegalovirus exposure and HLA in healthy donors. Amplification used 60 Vbeta primers and 13 Jbeta primers. The assay was immunoSEQ multiplex PCR, and TCRdb's table has in-frame clones only and misses some. Among about 88,000 clones listed, 55% to 75% were seen once. This chain joins TRBV5-1 and TRBJ2-3; TRBD1 aligns across 8 bases. The sample taken for sequencing was PBMCs. The clonotype originates from a young woman in good health and CMV-seropositive. In DNA, the CDR3 is TGCGCCAGCGGAGACAGGGGACACACAGATACGCAGTATTTT. This sequence encodes CASGDRGHTDTQYF.